This TCR beta chain was identified in a study of breast tumors, draining lymph nodes, adjacent tissues. Study observations and caveats: Tumor repertoires ranked between lymph nodes and nontumor tissue in diversity, with V and J gene preferences. Most tumor T cells seemingly derive from lymph node, then expand in tumor.

Remarks on this clonotype: Its antigen is still unknown.

TCRdb itself ran the multiplex PCR reads through MiXCR, one entry per CDR3 protein. The sample contains 100,000 to 150,000 distinct CDR3 sequences, just under 20% of which appear only once. The lymph nodes were axillary draining lymph nodes from breast cancer patients. The source is a female donor with breast cancer. Some clones in this sample may be carry-over from other donors' samples. Sequencing was done on a sample of axillary lymph node tissue.

The CDR3 sequence is CASSPLGGSHAINEKLFF. The CDR3 DNA reads as TGTGCCAGCTCACCACTGGGGGGCAGCCACGCGATTAATGAAAAACTGTTTTTT. V usage is TRBV18 and J usage is TRBJ1-4; possible D gene TRBD1, 6 bases. Per germline, CDR1 KGHSH and CDR2 LQKENI. The CDR3 totals 18 residues. The V end lost 1 base, the J end lost 4 bases, and 19 bases lay between the germline ends. The full variable domain, completed using reference TRBV18 and TRBJ1-4, is NAGVMQNPRHLVRRRGQEARLRCSPMKGHSHVYWYRQLPEEGLKFMVYLQKENIIDESGMPKERFSAEFPKEGPSILRIQQVVRGDSAAYFCASSPLGGSHAINEKLFFGSGTQLSVL.